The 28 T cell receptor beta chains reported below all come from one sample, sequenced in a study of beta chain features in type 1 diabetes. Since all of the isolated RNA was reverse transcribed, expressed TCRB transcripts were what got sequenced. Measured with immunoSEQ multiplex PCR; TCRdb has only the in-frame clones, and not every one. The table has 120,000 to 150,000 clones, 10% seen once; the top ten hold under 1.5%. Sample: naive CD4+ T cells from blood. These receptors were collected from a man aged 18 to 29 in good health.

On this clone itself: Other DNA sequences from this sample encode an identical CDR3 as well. CDR3 coding DNA: TGTGCCAGCAGCCAAGTTCTCAGGACAAGCTCTGGAAACACCATATATTTT. Translating gives CASSQVLRTSSGNTIYF. This sequence joins TRBV14 and TRBJ1-3, with a possible D match to TRBD1 (5 bases). V was shortened by 1 base and J by 0 bases, with 13 bases between the two germline ends. Germline assignment: CDR1 SGHDN and CDR2 FVKESK. This CDR3 region has 17 residues.

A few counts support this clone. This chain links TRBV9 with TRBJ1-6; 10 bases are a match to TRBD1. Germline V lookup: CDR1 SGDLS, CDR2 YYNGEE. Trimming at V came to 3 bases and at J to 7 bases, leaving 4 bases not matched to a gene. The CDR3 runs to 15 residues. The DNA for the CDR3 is TGTGCCAGCAGCGCACCGGGACAGGGGAATTCACCCCTCCACTTT. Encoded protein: CASSAPGQGNSPLHF.

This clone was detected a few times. The CDR3 sequence: CASSWDTLGTEAFF. The CDR3 bases are TGTGCCAGCAGTTGGGACACCCTTGGGACTGAAGCTTTCTTT. The V call is TRBV27, the J call TRBJ1-1, with a tentative D call TRBD1 (6 bases). Germline values: CDR1 MNHEY, CDR2 SMNVEV (reference sequence). V lost 4 bases to trimming and J lost 5 bases, with 14 bases between them. The CDR3 runs 14 residues.

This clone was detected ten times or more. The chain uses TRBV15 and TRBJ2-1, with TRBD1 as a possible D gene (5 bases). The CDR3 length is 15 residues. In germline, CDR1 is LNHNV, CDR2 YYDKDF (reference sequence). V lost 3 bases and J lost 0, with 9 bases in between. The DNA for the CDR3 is TGTGCCACCAGCAGGCCTGACAGCTCCTACAATGAGCAGTTCTTC. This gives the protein CATSRPDSSYNEQFF.

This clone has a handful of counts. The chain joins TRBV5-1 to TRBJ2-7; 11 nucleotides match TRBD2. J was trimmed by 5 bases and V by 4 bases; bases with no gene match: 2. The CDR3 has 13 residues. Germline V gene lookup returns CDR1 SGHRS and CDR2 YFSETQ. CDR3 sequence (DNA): TGCGCCAGCAGCCTAGCGGGGGGTCACGAGCAGTACTTC. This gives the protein CASSLAGGHEQYF.

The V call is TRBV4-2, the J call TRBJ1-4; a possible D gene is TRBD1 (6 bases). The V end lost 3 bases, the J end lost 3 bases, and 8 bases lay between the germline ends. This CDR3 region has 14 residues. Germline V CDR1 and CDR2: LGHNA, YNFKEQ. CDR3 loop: CASSHRGANEKLFF. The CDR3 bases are TGTGCCAGCAGCCACAGGGGTGCTAATGAAAAACTGTTTTTT.

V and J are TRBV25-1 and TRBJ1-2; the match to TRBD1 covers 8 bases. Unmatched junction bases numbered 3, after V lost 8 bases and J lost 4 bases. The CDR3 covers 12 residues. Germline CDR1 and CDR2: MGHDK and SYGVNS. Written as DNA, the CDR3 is TGTGCCAGCCTAGGACAGGGCTATGGCTACACCTTC. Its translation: CASLGQGYGYTF.

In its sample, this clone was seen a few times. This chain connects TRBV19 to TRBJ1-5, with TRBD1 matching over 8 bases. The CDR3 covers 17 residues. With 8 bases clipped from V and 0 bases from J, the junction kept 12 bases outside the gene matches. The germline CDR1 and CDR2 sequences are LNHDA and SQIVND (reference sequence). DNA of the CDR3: TGTGCCAGTCGAGGTAGGACAGGGAGGAGTAGCAATCAGCCCCAGCATTTT. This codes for CASRGRTGRSSNQPQHF.

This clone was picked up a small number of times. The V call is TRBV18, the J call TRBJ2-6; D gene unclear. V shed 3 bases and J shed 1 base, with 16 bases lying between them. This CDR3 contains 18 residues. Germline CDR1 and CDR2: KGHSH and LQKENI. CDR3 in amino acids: CASSPAAGAASGANVLTF. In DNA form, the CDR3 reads TGTGCCAGCTCACCGGCGGCCGGAGCCGCGTCTGGGGCCAACGTCCTGACTTTC.

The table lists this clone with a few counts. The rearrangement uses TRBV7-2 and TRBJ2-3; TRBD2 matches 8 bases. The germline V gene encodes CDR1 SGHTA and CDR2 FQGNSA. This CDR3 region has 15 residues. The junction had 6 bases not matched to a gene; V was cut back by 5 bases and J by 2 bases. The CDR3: CASSGVAGITDTQYF. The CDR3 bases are TGTGCCAGCAGCGGAGTAGCGGGGATCACAGATACGCAGTATTTT.

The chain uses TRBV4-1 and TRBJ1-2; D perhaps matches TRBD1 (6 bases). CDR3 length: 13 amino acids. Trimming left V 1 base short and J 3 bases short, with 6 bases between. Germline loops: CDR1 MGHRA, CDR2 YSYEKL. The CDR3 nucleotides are TGCGCCAGCAGCCAAGGGACAGACTATGGCTACACCTTC. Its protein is CASSQGTDYGYTF.

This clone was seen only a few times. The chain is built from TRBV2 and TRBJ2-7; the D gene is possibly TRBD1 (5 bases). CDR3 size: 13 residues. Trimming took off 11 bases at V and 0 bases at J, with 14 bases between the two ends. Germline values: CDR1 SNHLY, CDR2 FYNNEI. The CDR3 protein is CAGSVGHSYEQYF. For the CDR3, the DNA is TGTGCCGGATCCGTCGGACACTCCTACGAGCAGTACTTC. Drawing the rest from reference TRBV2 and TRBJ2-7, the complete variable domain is EPEVTQTPSHQVTQMGQEVILRCVPISNHLYFYWYRQILGQKVEFLVSFYNNEISEKSEIFDDQFSVERPDGSNFTLKIRSTKLEDSAMYFCAGSVGHSYEQYFGPGTRLTVT.

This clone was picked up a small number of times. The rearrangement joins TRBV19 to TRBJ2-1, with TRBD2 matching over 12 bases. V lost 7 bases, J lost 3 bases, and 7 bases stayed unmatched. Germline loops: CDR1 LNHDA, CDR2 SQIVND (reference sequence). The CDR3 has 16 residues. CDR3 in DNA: TGTGCCAGTACTCTAGCGGGGGGGCTTAGCTACAATGAGCAGTTCTTC. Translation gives CASTLAGGLSYNEQFF.

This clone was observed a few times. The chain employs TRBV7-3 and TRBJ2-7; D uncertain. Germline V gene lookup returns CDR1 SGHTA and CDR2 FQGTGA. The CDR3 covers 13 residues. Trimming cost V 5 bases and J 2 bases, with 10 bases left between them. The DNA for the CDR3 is TGTGCCAGCAGCCTAAGGCAGACCTACGAGCAGTACTTC. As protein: CASSLRQTYEQYF. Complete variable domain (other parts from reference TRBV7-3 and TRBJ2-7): GAGVSQTPSNKVTEKGKYVELRCDPISGHTALYWYRQSLGQGPEFLIYFQGTGAADDSGLPNDRFFAVRPEGSVSTLKIQRTERGDSAVYLCASSLRQTYEQYFGPGTRLTVT.

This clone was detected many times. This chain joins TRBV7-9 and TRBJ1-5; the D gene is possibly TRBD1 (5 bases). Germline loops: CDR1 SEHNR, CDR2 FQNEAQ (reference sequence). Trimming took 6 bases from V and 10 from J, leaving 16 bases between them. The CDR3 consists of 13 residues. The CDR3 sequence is CASSFRQGTPQHF. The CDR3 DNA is TGTGCCAGCAGTTTTCGCCAGGGAACTCCCCAGCATTTT.

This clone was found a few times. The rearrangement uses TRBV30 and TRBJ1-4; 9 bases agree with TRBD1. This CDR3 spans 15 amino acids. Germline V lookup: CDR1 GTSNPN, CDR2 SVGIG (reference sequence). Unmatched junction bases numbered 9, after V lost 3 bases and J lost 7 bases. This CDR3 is CAWRADGTGFEKLFF. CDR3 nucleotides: TGTGCCTGGAGGGCCGACGGGACAGGGTTTGAAAAACTGTTTTTT.

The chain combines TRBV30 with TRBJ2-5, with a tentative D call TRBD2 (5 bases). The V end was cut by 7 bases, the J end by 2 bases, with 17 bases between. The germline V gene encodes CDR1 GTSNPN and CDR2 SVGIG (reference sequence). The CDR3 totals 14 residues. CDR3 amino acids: CAYKLEGRQETQYF. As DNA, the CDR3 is TGTGCCTACAAACTAGAAGGCAGGCAAGAGACCCAGTACTTC.

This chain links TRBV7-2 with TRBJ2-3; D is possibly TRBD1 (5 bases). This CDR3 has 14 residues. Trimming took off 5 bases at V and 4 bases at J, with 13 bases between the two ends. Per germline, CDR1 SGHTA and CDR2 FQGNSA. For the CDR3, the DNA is TGTGCCAGCAGCGCAAGCAGGGTGGCAGATACGCAGTATTTT. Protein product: CASSASRVADTQYF.

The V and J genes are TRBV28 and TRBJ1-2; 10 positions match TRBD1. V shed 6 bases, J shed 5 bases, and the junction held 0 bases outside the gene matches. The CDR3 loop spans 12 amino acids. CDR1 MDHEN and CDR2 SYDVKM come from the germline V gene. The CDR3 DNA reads TGTGCCAGCAGGGGACAGGGGTATGGCTACACCTTC. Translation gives CASRGQGYGYTF.

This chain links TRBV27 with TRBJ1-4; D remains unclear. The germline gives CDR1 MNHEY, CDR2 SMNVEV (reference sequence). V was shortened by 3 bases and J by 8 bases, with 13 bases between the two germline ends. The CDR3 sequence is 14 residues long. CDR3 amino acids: CASSLGSRREKLFF. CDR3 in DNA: TGTGCCAGCAGTTTGGGGAGCAGGCGGGAAAAACTGTTTTTT.

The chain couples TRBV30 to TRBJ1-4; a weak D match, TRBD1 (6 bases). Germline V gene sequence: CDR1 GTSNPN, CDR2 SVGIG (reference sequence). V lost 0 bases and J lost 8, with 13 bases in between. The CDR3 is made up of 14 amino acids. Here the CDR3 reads CAWSVVRGVEKLFF. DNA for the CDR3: TGTGCCTGGAGTGTAGTCAGGGGAGTGGAAAAACTGTTTTTT.

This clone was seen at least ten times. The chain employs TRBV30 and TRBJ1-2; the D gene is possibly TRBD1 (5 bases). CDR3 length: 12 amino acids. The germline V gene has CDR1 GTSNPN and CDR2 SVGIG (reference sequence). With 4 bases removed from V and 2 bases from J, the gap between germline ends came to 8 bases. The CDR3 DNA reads TGTGCCTGGAAACAGGCCAACTATGGCTACACCTTC. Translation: CAWKQANYGYTF.

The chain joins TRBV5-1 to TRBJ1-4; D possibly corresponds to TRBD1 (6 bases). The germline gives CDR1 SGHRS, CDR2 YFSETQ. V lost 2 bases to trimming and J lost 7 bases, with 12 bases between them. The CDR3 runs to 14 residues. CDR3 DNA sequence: TGCGCCAGCAGCTTAACAGGGAGTAGTGAAAAACTGTTTTTT. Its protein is CASSLTGSSEKLFF.

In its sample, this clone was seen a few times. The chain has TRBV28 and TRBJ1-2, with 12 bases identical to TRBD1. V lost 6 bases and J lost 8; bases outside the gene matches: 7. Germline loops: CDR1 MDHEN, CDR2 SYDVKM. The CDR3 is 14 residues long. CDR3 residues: CASSSGTGGRGYTF. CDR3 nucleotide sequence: TGTGCCAGCAGCTCCGGGACAGGGGGCCGGGGCTACACCTTC.

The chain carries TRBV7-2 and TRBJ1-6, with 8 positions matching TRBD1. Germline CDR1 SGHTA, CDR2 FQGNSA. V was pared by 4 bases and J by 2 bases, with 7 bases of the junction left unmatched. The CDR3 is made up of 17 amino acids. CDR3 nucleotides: TGTGCCAGCAGCTCACCCCCAGGGGGCCCCTATAATTCACCCCTCCACTTT. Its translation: CASSSPPGGPYNSPLHF.

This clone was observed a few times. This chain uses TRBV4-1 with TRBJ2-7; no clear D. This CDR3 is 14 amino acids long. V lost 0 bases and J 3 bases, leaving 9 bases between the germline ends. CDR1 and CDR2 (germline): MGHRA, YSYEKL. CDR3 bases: TGCGCCAGCAGCCAAGATCTCTTCAGCTACGAGCAGTACTTC. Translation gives CASSQDLFSYEQYF.

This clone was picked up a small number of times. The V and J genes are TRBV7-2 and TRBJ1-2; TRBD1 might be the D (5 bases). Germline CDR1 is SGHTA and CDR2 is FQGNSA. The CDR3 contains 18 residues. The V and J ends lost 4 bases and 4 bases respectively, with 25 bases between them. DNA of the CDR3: TGTGCCAGCAGCTCCTGGGAAAGGCAGGTTAGGGGCCTCTATGGCTACACCTTC. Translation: CASSSWERQVRGLYGYTF.

The CDR3 spells CASSLGSSTDTQYF. CDR3 sequence (DNA): TGCGCCAGCAGCCTGGGGAGCAGCACAGATACGCAGTATTTT. The chain combines TRBV5-1 with TRBJ2-3, with a possible D match to TRBD2 (5 bases). The length of the CDR3 is 14 residues. V lost 4 bases to trimming and J lost 0 bases, with 9 bases between them. Germline assignment: CDR1 SGHRS and CDR2 YFSETQ.